A single sample is the source of the 10 T cell receptor beta chains below, sequenced in a study of lymphopenia after photon versus proton radiotherapy. Measured with immunoSEQ multiplex PCR; TCRdb has only the in-frame clones, and not every one. This sample has under 75,000 clones, with 85% to 95% found just once. Here the sequenced sample was peripheral blood, taken from a patient treated with photon-based radiotherapy. The receptor source for this set is a woman in her thirties or forties with cholangiocarcinoma.

In its sample, this clone was seen once. The chain employs TRBV7-2 and TRBJ2-7, with 10 nucleotides matching TRBD1. CDR3 length equals 13 residues. After removal of 7 bases from V and 6 bases from J, the junction contained 6 bases not matched to a gene. The germline gives CDR1 SGHTA, CDR2 FQGNSA. The CDR3 region is CASTDRGRGEQYF. The CDR3 DNA is TGTGCCAGCACCGACAGGGGGCGAGGCGAGCAGTACTTC.

This sequence joins TRBV29-1 and TRBJ2-7; D could derive from TRBD1 or TRBD2 (5 bases each). Trimming took off 2 bases at V and 3 bases at J, with 14 bases between the two ends. This CDR3 spans 14 amino acids. Germline V CDR1 and CDR2: SQVTM, ANQGSEA. The CDR3 spells CSVESGEGNYEQYF. CDR3 DNA sequence: TGCAGCGTTGAATCTGGTGAGGGGAACTACGAGCAGTACTTC.

This chain joins TRBV28 and TRBJ1-4; 7 nucleotides line up with TRBD1. This CDR3 comprises 17 residues. Germline V CDR1 and CDR2: MDHEN, SYDVKM. Trimming cost V 4 bases and J 6 bases; bases outside gene matches: 14. In nucleotides, the CDR3 is TGTGCCAGCAGTTACCCGACAGGGAAAGGGGCTGATGAAAAACTGTTTTTT. It specifies CASSYPTGKGADEKLFF.

This clone was observed once. This sequence joins TRBV11-1 and TRBJ2-7; D unclear. The CDR3 contains 14 residues. Germline-derived CDR1 and CDR2 are SGHAT and FQDESV (reference sequence). Deletions cut 5 bases from V and 3 bases from J, with 14 bases between. The CDR3 nucleotides are TGTGCCAGCAGCCCCCGGACGGAGAACTACGAGCAGTACTTC. Translated: CASSPRTENYEQYF.

The chain employs TRBV7-6 and TRBJ2-1; D gene ambiguous. This CDR3 region has 14 residues. Germline V gene data show CDR1 as SGHVS and CDR2 as FNYEAQ. V lost 1 base and J lost 7, with 11 bases in between. The CDR3 protein is CASSLGTPQNEQFF. The DNA for the CDR3 is TGTGCCAGCAGCTTAGGTACCCCCCAGAATGAGCAGTTCTTC.

The genes are TRBV2 and TRBJ1-1; weak D call: TRBD1 (5 bases). This CDR3 region has 19 residues. Germline V gene lookup returns CDR1 SNHLY and CDR2 FYNNEI. The V end was cut by 2 bases, the J end by 1 base, with 23 bases between. Written as DNA, the CDR3 is TGTGCCAGCAGTGAAAAGCCCGTTGGAGCCTGGGGCCAGAACACTGAAGCTTTCTTT. It translates to CASSEKPVGAWGQNTEAFF.

The chain uses TRBV9 and TRBJ2-2; D is perhaps TRBD1 (5 bases). Germline-derived CDR1 and CDR2 are SGDLS and YYNGEE. The CDR3 totals 14 residues. V was clipped by 1 base and J by 3 bases, with 7 bases between them. This CDR3 is CASSVRGDTGELFF. CDR3 nucleotide sequence: TGTGCCAGCAGCGTAAGGGGTGACACCGGGGAGCTGTTTTTT. The full variable domain, completed using reference TRBV9 and TRBJ2-2, is DSGVTQTPKHLITATGQRVTLRCSPRSGDLSVYWYQQSLDQGLQFLIQYYNGEERAKGNILERFSAQQFPDLHSELNLSSLELGDSALYFCASSVRGDTGELFFGEGSRLTVL.

The chain links TRBV5-6 to TRBJ1-2; D ambiguous. CDR3 length equals 15 residues. V lost 0 bases and J lost 0, with 9 bases in between. The germline V gene encodes CDR1 SGHDT and CDR2 YYEEEE. The CDR3 reads CASSLGTPSNYGYTF. The CDR3 bases are TGTGCCAGCAGCTTGGGGACGCCTTCTAACTATGGCTACACCTTC.

The chain employs TRBV7-3 and TRBJ2-3, with TRBD2 matching 14 bases. V lost 5 bases to trimming and J lost 1 base; unmatched junction nucleotides: 2. Germline lookup yields CDR1 SGHTA and CDR2 FQGTGA. The CDR3 totals 16 residues. Here the CDR3 DNA reads TGTGCCAGCAGCCCGGGACTAGCGGGAGGCACAGATACGCAGTATTTT. Protein sequence: CASSPGLAGGTDTQYF. Supplemented by reference TRBV7-3 and TRBJ2-3, the full variable domain reads GAGVSQTPSNKVTEKGKYVELRCDPISGHTALYWYRQSLGQGPEFLIYFQGTGAADDSGLPNDRFFAVRPEGSVSTLKIQRTERGDSAVYLCASSPGLAGGTDTQYFGPGTRLTVL.

This chain links TRBV7-8 with TRBJ2-7, with 8 bases that match TRBD2. Germline V CDR1 and CDR2: SGHVS, FQNEAQ. V trimming: 5 bases; J trimming: 2 bases; junction bases outside the gene matches: 5. CDR3 size: 14 residues. This CDR3 is CASSPERETYEQYF. The CDR3 nucleotides read TGTGCCAGCAGCCCTGAGCGGGAGACCTACGAGCAGTACTTC.